This TCR beta chain was recorded in a study of radiation and T cells in renal cell carcinoma. Here immunoSEQ multiplex PCR was the method, and the copy in TCRdb shows in-frame clones only, minus some. The profile shows 100,000 to 150,000 clones, roughly four fifths of them singletons. The sample's time point: blood 2 weeks post-SBRT. Treatment given: 15 Gy SBRT to primary tumor, nephrectomy 4 weeks later. Serial blood draws occurred at baseline and 2 and 4 weeks post-SBRT. Regarding this clone: Its antigen is currently unknown.

Findings and limits, study-wide: Pretreatment tumor biopsies were lacking, so baseline clonotypes are unknown.

CDR3 length equals 14 residues. Trimming cost V 5 bases and J 2 bases, with 13 bases left between them. The germline V gene has CDR1 SGHNT and CDR2 YENEEA. The receptor comes from a man between 50 and 59 years old with renal cell carcinoma. The J gene is TRBJ2-7, the V gene TRBV11-3, with D possibly matching TRBD1 (6 bases). The sample was blood, taken from a patient whose treatment included radiotherapy and nephrectomy. For the CDR3, the DNA is TGTGCCAGCAGCCGAGGCAGGGGTACCTACGAGCAGTACTTC. The encoded protein is CASSRGRGTYEQYF.